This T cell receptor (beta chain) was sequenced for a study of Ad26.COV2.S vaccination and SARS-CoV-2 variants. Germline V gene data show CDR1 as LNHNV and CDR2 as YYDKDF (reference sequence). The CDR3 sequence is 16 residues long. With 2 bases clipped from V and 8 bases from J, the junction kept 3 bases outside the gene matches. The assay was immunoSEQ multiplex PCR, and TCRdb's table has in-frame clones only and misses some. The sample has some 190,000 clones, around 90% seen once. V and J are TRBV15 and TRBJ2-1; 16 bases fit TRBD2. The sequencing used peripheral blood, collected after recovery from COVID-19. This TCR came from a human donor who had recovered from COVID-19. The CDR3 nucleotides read TGTGCCACCAGCAGACCCGGGACTAGCGGGGGGGATGAGCAGTTCTTC. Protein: CATSRPGTSGGDEQFF.